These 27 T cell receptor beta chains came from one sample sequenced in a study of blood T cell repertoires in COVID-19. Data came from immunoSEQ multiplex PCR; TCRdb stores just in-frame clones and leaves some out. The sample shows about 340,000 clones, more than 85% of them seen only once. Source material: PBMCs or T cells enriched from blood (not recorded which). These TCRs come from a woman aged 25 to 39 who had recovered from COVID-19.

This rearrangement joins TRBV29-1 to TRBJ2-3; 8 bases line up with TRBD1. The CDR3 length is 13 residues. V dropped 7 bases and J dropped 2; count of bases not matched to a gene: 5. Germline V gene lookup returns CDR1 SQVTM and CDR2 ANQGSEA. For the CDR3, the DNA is TGCAGCGGGGCCCAGGGGGCCACAGATACGCAGTATTTT. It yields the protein CSGAQGATDTQYF.

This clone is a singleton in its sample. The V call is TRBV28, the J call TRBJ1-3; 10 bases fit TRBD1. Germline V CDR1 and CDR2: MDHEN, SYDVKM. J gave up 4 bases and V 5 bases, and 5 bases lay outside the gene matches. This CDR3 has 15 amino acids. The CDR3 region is CASSRQGADGNTIYF. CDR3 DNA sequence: TGTGCCAGCAGTCGACAGGGGGCTGACGGAAACACCATATATTTT.

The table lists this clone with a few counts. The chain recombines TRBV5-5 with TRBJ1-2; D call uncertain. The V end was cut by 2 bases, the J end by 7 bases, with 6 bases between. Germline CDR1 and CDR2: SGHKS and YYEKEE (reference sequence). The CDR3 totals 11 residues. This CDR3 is CASSLAPGYTF. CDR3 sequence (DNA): TGTGCCAGCAGCTTAGCACCTGGCTACACCTTC.

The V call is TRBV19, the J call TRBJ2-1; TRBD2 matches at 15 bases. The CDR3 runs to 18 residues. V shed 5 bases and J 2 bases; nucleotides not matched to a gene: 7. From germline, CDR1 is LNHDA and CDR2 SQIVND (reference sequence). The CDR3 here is CASSPWTSGRGTYNEQFF. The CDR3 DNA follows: TGTGCCAGTAGTCCTTGGACTAGCGGGAGGGGAACCTACAATGAGCAGTTCTTC.

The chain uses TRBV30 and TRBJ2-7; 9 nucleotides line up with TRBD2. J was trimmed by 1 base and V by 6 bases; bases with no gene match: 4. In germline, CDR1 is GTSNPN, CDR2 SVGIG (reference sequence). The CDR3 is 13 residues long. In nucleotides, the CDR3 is TGTGCCTGCGAGCGGGGGGCGTCCTACGAGCAGTACTTC. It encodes CACERGASYEQYF.

CDR3 amino acids: CASSELYTGENTIYF. The CDR3 DNA sequence: TGTGCCAGCAGTGAATTATATACAGGGGAAAACACCATATATTTT. The V and J genes are TRBV2 and TRBJ1-3; 7 bases are a match to TRBD1. CDR3 length equals 15 residues. V shed 2 bases, J shed 6 bases, and the junction held 7 bases outside the gene matches. Germline assignment: CDR1 SNHLY and CDR2 FYNNEI.

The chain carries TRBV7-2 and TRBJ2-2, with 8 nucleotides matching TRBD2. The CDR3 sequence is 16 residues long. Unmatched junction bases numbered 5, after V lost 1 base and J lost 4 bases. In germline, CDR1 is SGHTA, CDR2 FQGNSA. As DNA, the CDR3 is TGTGCCAGCAGCTTAGTGGCGGGGGGAACCACCGGGGAGCTGTTTTTT. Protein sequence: CASSLVAGGTTGELFF.

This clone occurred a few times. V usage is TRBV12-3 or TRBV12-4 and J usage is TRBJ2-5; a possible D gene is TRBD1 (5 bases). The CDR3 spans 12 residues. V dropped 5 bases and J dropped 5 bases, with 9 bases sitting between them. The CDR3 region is CASSRGGETQYF. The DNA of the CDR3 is TGTGCCAGCAGTAGGGGTGGCGAGACCCAGTACTTC.

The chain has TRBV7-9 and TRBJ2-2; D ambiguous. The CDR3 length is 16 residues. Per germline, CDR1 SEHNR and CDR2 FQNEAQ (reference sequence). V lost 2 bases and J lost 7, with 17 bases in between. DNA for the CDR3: TGTGCCAGCAGCTTATCGGTTGCGAGCGCCCACGGGGAGCTGTTTTTT. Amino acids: CASSLSVASAHGELFF.

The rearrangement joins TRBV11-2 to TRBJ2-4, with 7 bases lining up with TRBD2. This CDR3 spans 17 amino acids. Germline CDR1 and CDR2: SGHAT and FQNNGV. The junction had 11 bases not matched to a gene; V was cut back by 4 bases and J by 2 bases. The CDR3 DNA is TGTGCCAGCAGCTCACTTAGTGCGGGGGAGTCCAAAAACATTCAGTACTTC. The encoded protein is CASSSLSAGESKNIQYF.

As DNA, the CDR3 is TGTGCCAGCTCACCAGAAGGACAGGGGACCTACGAGCAGTACTTC. It encodes CASSPEGQGTYEQYF. The J gene is TRBJ2-7, the V gene TRBV18; 9 positions agree with TRBD1. Germline CDR1 is KGHSH and CDR2 is LQKENI. The trim removed 2 bases at V and 2 bases at J, leaving 4 bases unmatched. This CDR3 is 15 amino acids long.

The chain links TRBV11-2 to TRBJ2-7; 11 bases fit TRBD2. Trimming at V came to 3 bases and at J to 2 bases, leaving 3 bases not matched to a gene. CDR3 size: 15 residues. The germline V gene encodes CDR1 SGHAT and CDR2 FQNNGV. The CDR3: CASSFLAGGAYEQYF. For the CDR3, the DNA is TGTGCCAGCAGCTTTCTAGCGGGAGGTGCCTACGAGCAGTACTTC.

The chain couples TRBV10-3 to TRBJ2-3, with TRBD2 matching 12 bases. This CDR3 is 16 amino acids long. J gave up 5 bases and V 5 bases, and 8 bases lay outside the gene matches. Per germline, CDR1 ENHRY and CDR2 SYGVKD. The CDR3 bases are TGTGCCATCAGTTCCAGACTAGCGGGAGAAGTAGATACGCAGTATTTT. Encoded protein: CAISSRLAGEVDTQYF.

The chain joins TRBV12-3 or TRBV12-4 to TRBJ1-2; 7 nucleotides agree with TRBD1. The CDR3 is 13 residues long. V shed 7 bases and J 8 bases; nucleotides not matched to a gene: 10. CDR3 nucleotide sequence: TGTGCCAGCACTAAGACAGGGCTCAGAGGCTACACCTTC. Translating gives CASTKTGLRGYTF.

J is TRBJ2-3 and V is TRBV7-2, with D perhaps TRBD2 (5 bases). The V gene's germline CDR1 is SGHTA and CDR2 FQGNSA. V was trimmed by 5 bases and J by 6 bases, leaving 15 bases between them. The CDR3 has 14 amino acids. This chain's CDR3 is CASSHPSGKDTQYF. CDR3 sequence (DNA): TGTGCCAGCAGCCACCCATCGGGGAAGGATACGCAGTATTTT.

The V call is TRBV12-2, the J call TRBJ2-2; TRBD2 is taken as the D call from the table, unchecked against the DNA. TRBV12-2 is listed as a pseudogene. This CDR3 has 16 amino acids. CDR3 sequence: CASRPMGSWNTGELFF. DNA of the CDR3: TGTGCAAGTCGCCCGATGGGTAGCTGGAACACCGGGGAGCTGTTTTTT.

The CDR3 loop reads CASSPTATNEKLFF. Here the CDR3 DNA reads TGTGCCAGTAGTCCGACAGCCACTAATGAAAAACTGTTTTTT. V usage is TRBV19 and J usage is TRBJ1-4; a weak D match, TRBD1 (5 bases). CDR1 LNHDA and CDR2 SQIVND come from the germline V gene (reference sequence). CDR3 length equals 14 residues. Between the trimmed V and J ends, which lost 5 bases and 2 bases, there was a span of 9 bases. The variable domain in full, with the rest retrieved from reference TRBV19 and TRBJ1-4, is DGGITQSPKYLFRKEGQNVTLSCEQNLNHDAMYWYRQDPGQGLRLIYYSQIVNDFQKGDIAEGYSVSREKKESFPLTVTSAQKNPTAFYLCASSPTATNEKLFFGSGTQLSVL.

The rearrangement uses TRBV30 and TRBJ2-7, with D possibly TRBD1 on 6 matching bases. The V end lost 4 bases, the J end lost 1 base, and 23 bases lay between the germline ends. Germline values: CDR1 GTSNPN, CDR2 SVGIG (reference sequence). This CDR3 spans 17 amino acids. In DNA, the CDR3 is TGTGCCTGGACCGATAGGACGAGCGACAGGTTTTCCTACGAGCAGTACTTC. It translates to CAWTDRTSDRFSYEQYF.

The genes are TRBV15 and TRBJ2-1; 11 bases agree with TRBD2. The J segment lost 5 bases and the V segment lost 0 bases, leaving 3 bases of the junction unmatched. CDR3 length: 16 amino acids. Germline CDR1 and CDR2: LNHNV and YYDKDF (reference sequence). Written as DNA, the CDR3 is TGTGCCACCAGCAGAGATGGACTAGCGGGCCACAATGAGCAGTTCTTC. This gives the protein CATSRDGLAGHNEQFF.

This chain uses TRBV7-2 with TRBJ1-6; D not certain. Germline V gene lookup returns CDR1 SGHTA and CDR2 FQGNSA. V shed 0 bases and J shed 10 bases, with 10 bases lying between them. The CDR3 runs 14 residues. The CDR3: CASSLALGRSPLHF. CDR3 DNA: TGTGCCAGCAGCTTAGCCCTCGGGAGATCACCCCTCCACTTT. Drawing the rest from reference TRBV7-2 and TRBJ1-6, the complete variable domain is GAGVSQSPSNKVTEKGKDVELRCDPISGHTALYWYRQSLGQGLEFLIYFQGNSAPDKSGLPSDRFSAERTGGSVSTLTIQRTQQEDSAVYLCASSLALGRSPLHFGNGTRLTVT.

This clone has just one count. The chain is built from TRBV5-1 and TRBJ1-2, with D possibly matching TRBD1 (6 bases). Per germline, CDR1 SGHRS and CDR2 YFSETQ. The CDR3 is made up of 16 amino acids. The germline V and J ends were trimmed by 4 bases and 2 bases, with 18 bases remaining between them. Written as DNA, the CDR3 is TGCGCCAGCAGCCAAGGAGTTGCAGGGGAAAACTATGGCTACACCTTC. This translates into CASSQGVAGENYGYTF.

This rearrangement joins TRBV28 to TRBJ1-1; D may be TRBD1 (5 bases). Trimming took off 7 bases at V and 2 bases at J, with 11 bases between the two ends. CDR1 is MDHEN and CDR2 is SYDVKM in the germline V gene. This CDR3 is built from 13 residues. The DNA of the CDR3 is TGTGCCAGCAAGGGGCCCCTCAACACTGAAGCTTTCTTT. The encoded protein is CASKGPLNTEAFF.

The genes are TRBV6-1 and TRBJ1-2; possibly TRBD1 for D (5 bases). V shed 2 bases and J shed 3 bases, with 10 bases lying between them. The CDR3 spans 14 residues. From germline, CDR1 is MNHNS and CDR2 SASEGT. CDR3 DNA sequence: TGTGCCAGCAGTGAACGAGGGGACTACTATGGCTACACCTTC. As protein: CASSERGDYYGYTF.

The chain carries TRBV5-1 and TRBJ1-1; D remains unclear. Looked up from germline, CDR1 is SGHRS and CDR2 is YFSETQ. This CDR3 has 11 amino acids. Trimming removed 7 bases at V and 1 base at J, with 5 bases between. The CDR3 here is CASGGNTEAFF. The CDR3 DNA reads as TGCGCCAGCGGAGGGAACACTGAAGCTTTCTTT. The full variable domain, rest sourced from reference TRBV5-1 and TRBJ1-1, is KAGVTQTPRYLIKTRGQQVTLSCSPISGHRSVSWYQQTPGQGLQFLFEYFSETQRNKGNFPGRFSGRQFSNSRSEMNVSTLELGDSALYLCASGGNTEAFFGQGTRLTVV.

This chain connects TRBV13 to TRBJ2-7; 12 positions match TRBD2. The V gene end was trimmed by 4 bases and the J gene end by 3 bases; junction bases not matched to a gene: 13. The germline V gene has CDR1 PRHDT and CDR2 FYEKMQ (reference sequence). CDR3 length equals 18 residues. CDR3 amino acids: CASSSRTSGKVGGYEQYF. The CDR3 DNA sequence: TGTGCCAGCAGCTCTCGGACTAGCGGGAAAGTTGGGGGCTACGAGCAGTACTTC. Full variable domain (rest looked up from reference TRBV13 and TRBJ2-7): AAGVIQSPRHLIKEKRETATLKCYPIPRHDTVYWYQQGPGQDPQFLISFYEKMQSDKGSIPDRFSAQQFSDYHSELNMSSLELGDSALYFCASSSRTSGKVGGYEQYFGPGTRLTVT.

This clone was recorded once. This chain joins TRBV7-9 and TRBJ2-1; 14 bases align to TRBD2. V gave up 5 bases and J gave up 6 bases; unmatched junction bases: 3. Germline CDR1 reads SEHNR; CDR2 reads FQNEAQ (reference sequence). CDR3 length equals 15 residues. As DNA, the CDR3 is TGTGCCAGCAGCCCCGGACTAGCGGGAGGCAATGAGCAGTTCTTC. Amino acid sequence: CASSPGLAGGNEQFF.

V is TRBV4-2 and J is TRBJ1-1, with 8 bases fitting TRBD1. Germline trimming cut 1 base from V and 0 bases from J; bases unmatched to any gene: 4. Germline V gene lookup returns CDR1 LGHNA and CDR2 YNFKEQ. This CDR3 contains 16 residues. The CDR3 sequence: CASSQGTGSMNTEAFF. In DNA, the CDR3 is TGTGCCAGCAGCCAAGGGACAGGGAGTATGAACACTGAAGCTTTCTTT.